Listed here are 23 T cell receptor beta chains from one sample, sequenced in a study of CD8+CD57+ T cells in acquired aplastic anemia. The TCR beta profiling, which covered VDJ combination and CDR3 sequence, was carried out using genomic DNA as the template. TCRdb fed the reads into MiXCR, producing one record per CDR3 protein. The data contain fewer than 200,000 distinct CDR3 sequences, under 75% of them singletons. The sequencing sample was made of sorted CD4+, CD8+, or CD8+CD57+ T cells (not recorded which) from PBMCs. The source is a human donor in good health.

The chain's CDR3 is CAWRAGEYSPLHF. The CDR3 DNA follows: TGTGCCTGGAGGGCAGGGGAATACTCACCCCTCCACTTT. This sequence joins TRBV19 and TRBJ1-6, with D possibly matching TRBD1 (6 bases). Trimming stripped 11 bases from V and 10 bases from J, with 18 bases between. CDR1 LNHDA and CDR2 SQIVND come from the germline V gene (reference sequence). This CDR3 contains 13 residues.

The chain has TRBV24-1 and TRBJ1-2; TRBD1 matches at 9 bases. CDR3 length: 15 residues. Germline V gene sequence: CDR1 KGHDR, CDR2 SFDVKD. The V and J ends lost 4 bases and 4 bases, in that order; junction bases with no gene match: 6. Here the CDR3 DNA reads TGTGCCACCAGTGAACTGACAGGGGGAGGCTATGGCTACACCTTC. Translated: CATSELTGGGYGYTF.

J is TRBJ1-6 and V is TRBV20-1, with 8 bases identical to TRBD1. V lost 3 bases and J lost 10; bases outside the gene matches: 11. Germline CDR1 and CDR2: DFQATT and SNEGSKA (reference sequence). CDR3 length equals 15 residues. The CDR3 DNA reads as TGCAGTGCTAGTTCCGCCACAGGGGGTGGGTCACCCCTCCACTTT. This encodes CSASSATGGGSPLHF.

The genes are TRBV2 and TRBJ2-5; D ambiguous. The V gene lost 4 bases and the J gene lost 4 bases, with 10 bases spanning the gap. The CDR3 spans 13 residues. The germline gives CDR1 SNHLY, CDR2 FYNNEI. CDR3 in amino acids: CASSVARRETQYF. The CDR3 DNA is TGTGCCAGCAGTGTGGCCAGGCGAGAGACCCAGTACTTC.

This clonotype was counted only a few times. Sequence at one end of the junction differs from germline and may be a read error. This chain uses TRBV20-1 with TRBJ1-1; no clear D gene. The CDR3 runs to 14 residues. Germline lookup yields CDR1 DFQATT and CDR2 SNEGSKA (reference sequence). The CDR3 DNA reads TGCAGTGCTAGGACGCTGGATAGGAACACTGAGGCTTTCTTT. It is translated as CSARTLDRNTEAFF.

The chain employs TRBV7-9 and TRBJ1-1; D perhaps matches TRBD1 (5 bases). Germline V lookup: CDR1 SEHNR, CDR2 FQNEAQ (reference sequence). This CDR3 spans 13 amino acids. Trimming cost V 5 bases and J 10 bases, with 17 bases left between them. CDR3 sequence reads: CASSATPDIVAFF. CDR3 in DNA: TGTGCCAGCAGCGCCACACCGGACATCGTAGCTTTCTTT.

The rearrangement uses TRBV7-2 and TRBJ2-7; perhaps TRBD2 as D (6 bases). The germline V gene encodes CDR1 SGHTA and CDR2 FQGNSA. The CDR3 has 14 residues. V lost 5 bases, J lost 1 base, and 12 bases lay in between. The CDR3 reads CASSPRRGSYEQYF. The CDR3 bases are TGTGCCAGCAGCCCCCGACGGGGGTCCTACGAGCAGTACTTC.

The chain combines TRBV2 with TRBJ1-2; D remains ambiguous. The CDR3 extends over 12 amino acids. Per germline, CDR1 SNHLY and CDR2 FYNNEI. Trimming took 8 bases from V and 4 from J, leaving 11 bases between them. The CDR3 loop is CASADIIYGYTF. CDR3 sequence (DNA): TGTGCCAGCGCTGACATAATCTATGGCTACACCTTC.

This clonotype was recorded many times. The gene calls are TRBV5-1 and TRBJ1-1; D is undetermined. The CDR3 is made up of 13 amino acids. V dropped 5 bases and J dropped 0 bases, with 8 bases sitting between them. Germline CDR1 and CDR2: SGHRS and YFSETQ. Here the CDR3 DNA reads TGCGCCAGCAGAGTTGCTATGAACACTGAAGCTTTCTTT. Amino acid sequence: CASRVAMNTEAFF.

The CDR3 nucleotides read TGCAGTGCTACCCCCGCGGGGGGGAGAGGAGAGACCCAGTACTTC. Residues: CSATPAGGRGETQYF. V is TRBV20-1 and J is TRBJ2-5; 9 nucleotides match TRBD2. CDR1 is DFQATT and CDR2 is SNEGSKA in the germline V gene (reference sequence). The ends lost 4 bases at V and 4 bases at J; junction bases unmatched: 10. This CDR3 is 15 amino acids long.

This clonotype was found many times. The chain uses TRBV19 and TRBJ2-7, with TRBD2 matching 12 bases. CDR1 is LNHDA and CDR2 is SQIVND in the germline V gene (reference sequence). The CDR3 totals 14 residues. J lost 9 bases, V lost 1 base, and 4 bases had no gene match. CDR3 loop: CASSIGLAGAGQYF. The CDR3 region has the DNA TGTGCCAGTAGTATAGGACTAGCGGGAGCTGGGCAGTACTTC. The full variable domain, in which reference TRBV19 and TRBJ2-7 provide the parts outside the CDR3, is DGGITQSPKYLFRKEGQNVTLSCEQNLNHDAMYWYRQDPGQGLRLIYYSQIVNDFQKGDIAEGYSVSREKKESFPLTVTSAQKNPTAFYLCASSIGLAGAGQYFGPGTRLTVT.

This clonotype was observed many times. The chain has TRBV9 and TRBJ1-1; 9 bases agree with TRBD1. The V and J ends lost 3 bases and 1 base, in that order; junction bases with no gene match: 4. This CDR3 comprises 15 residues. Germline V lookup: CDR1 SGDLS, CDR2 YYNGEE. The chain's CDR3 is CASSGGTGKNTEAFF. The CDR3 DNA reads TGTGCCAGCAGCGGAGGGACAGGGAAGAACACTGAAGCTTTCTTT.

DNA for the CDR3: TGCAGCGTTGAACCGACGCTGGGGTATACGCAGTATTTT. It codes for CSVEPTLGYTQYF. The chain couples TRBV29-1 to TRBJ2-3; unclear D gene. The V end lost 2 bases, the J end lost 7 bases, and 13 bases lay between the germline ends. This CDR3 has 13 residues. Germline values: CDR1 SQVTM, CDR2 ANQGSEA.

This sequence joins TRBV29-1 and TRBJ1-1; D is uncertain. The germline V and J ends were trimmed by 5 bases and 1 base, with 5 bases remaining between them. Germline CDR1 and CDR2: SQVTM and ANQGSEA. This CDR3 contains 11 residues. CDR3 sequence (DNA): TGCAGCGTTCGAGAGAACACTGAAGCTTTCTTT. Translated, it gives CSVRENTEAFF.

This chain joins TRBV12-5 and TRBJ2-1, with D unresolved. V was clipped by 6 bases and J by 9 bases, with 9 bases between them. Germline loops: CDR1 LGHNT, CDR2 FRNRAP. This CDR3 is 11 amino acids long. CDR3 coding DNA: TGTGCTAGTGGACTTGAACTTGAGCAGTTCTTC. Its translation: CASGLELEQFF.

A remark on this clonotype: At one boundary the junction diverges from the germline segment, which might be a read error. This chain uses TRBV7-3 with TRBJ1-4; D uncertain. Germline-derived CDR1 and CDR2 are SGHTA and FQGTGA. The CDR3 runs to 16 residues. CDR3 DNA sequence: TGTGCCAGCAGACCACCTAACAGAGCAACTAATGAAAAACTGTTTTTC. It codes for CASRPPNRATNEKLFF.

In its sample, this clonotype was seen many times. The rearrangement links TRBV15 to TRBJ1-5, with 7 positions matching TRBD1. The CDR3 loop spans 18 amino acids. V lost 0 bases, J lost 0 bases, and 8 bases stayed unmatched. The germline gives CDR1 LNHNV, CDR2 YYDKDF (reference sequence). The CDR3 protein is CATSRDSNTGDSNQPQHF. CDR3 nucleotide sequence: TGTGCCACCAGCAGAGATTCCAACACAGGGGATAGCAATCAGCCCCAGCATTTT.

The DNA for the CDR3 is TGCAGTGCTACGTACCCGACAGGCAGCTCCTACGAGCAGTACTTC. Its protein is CSATYPTGSSYEQYF. This rearrangement joins TRBV20-1 to TRBJ2-7; TRBD1 is a possible D gene (6 bases). Per germline, CDR1 DFQATT and CDR2 SNEGSKA (reference sequence). Trimming stripped 4 bases from V and 0 bases from J, with 16 bases between. This CDR3 region has 15 residues.

The V gene is TRBV20-1, the J gene TRBJ2-5, with TRBD2 matching 15 bases. The ends lost 7 bases at V and 0 bases at J; junction bases unmatched: 3. The CDR3 loop spans 15 amino acids. Germline CDR1 DFQATT, CDR2 SNEGSKA (reference sequence). The CDR3 is CSGTSGGADQETQYF. CDR3 DNA sequence: TGCAGTGGGACTAGCGGGGGGGCTGACCAAGAGACCCAGTACTTC.

This clonotype was observed once. The chain links TRBV15 to TRBJ1-1, with a tentative D call TRBD1 (5 bases). The CDR3 is 12 amino acids. CDR1 and CDR2 (germline): LNHNV, YYDKDF (reference sequence). V was clipped by 3 bases and J by 10 bases, with 12 bases between them. The CDR3 spells CATSSASGPAFF. CDR3 bases: TGTGCCACCAGCAGTGCGTCGGGGCCAGCTTTCTTT.

The chain carries TRBV28 and TRBJ2-5; 11 bases match TRBD1. V lost 1 base, J lost 3 bases, and 7 bases stayed unmatched. CDR3 size: 17 residues. CDR1 is MDHEN, CDR2 SYDVKM, per germline. The CDR3 reads CASSLSILGQGEETQYF. The CDR3 DNA sequence: TGTGCCAGCAGTTTATCCATCTTGGGACAGGGGGAAGAGACCCAGTACTTC.

The V gene is TRBV24-1, the J gene TRBJ2-5; weak D call: TRBD1 (6 bases). V was cut by 8 bases and J by 0 bases, with 21 bases left in between. This CDR3 spans 17 amino acids. Germline CDR1 is KGHDR and CDR2 is SFDVKD. The CDR3 here is CATNPRSGTRYQETQYF. The DNA of the CDR3 is TGTGCCACCAACCCCCGCTCCGGGACAAGATACCAAGAGACCCAGTACTTC.

The CDR3 reads CASSLVGGAREQFF. The CDR3 DNA is TGCGCCAGCAGCTTGGTCGGGGGGGCACGTGAGCAGTTCTTC. The V and J genes are TRBV5-1 and TRBJ2-1; 8 bases map to TRBD2. The CDR3 spans 14 residues. The V and J ends lost 0 bases and 9 bases, in that order; junction bases with no gene match: 5. From germline, CDR1 is SGHRS and CDR2 YFSETQ.